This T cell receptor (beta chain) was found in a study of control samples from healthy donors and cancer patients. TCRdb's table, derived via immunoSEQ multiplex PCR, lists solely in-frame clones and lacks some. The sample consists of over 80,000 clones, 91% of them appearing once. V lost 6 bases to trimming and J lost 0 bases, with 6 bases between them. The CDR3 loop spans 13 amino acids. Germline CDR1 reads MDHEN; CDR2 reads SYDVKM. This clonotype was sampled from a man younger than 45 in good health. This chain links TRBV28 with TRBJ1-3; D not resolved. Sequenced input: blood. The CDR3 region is CASRTSSGNTIYF. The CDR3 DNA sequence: TGTGCCAGCAGGACTAGCTCTGGAAACACCATATATTTT.